The 32 T cell receptor beta chains below all came from one sample that was sequenced in a study of blood T cell repertoires in COVID-19 (dated by TCRdb to 2019 to 2021). Libraries came from the immunoSEQ multiplex PCR assay. TCRdb stores this immuneACCESS table with in-frame sequences only. Part of the clones is absent; in the studies checked, under half of the shortfall reflects unresolved V genes, and no reason is known for the rest. This sample is represented by 400,000 to 550,000 clones; about 89% of them were singletons. The ten top clones hold roughly 4.3% of the sample. Sequenced: peripheral blood. Every receptor here comes from a woman aged 25-40 years with acute or convalescent COVID-19.

In this sample, this clone turned up once. This chain connects TRBV10-3 to TRBJ2-5; 9 nucleotides line up with TRBD1. The V segment lost 7 bases and the J segment 3 bases; nucleotides outside the gene matches: 3. From germline, CDR1 is ENHRY and CDR2 SYGVKD. The CDR3 runs 13 residues. The CDR3 nucleotides are TGTGCCATCAAGGACAGGGGAAAAGAGACCCAGTACTTC. Protein: CAIKDRGKETQYF.

The genes are TRBV2 and TRBJ1-2, with D possibly matching TRBD1 (6 bases). The V and J ends lost 1 base and 5 bases respectively, with 11 bases between them. Germline values: CDR1 SNHLY, CDR2 FYNNEI. This CDR3 has 14 residues. This chain's CDR3 is CASSEEGGGYGYTF. CDR3 nucleotides: TGTGCCAGCAGTGAAGAGGGGGGAGGGTATGGCTACACCTTC.

The genes are TRBV7-8 and TRBJ2-1; 13 bases match TRBD2. The CDR3 covers 17 residues. Germline CDR1 is SGHVS and CDR2 is FQNEAQ. The V segment lost 3 bases and the J segment 8 bases; nucleotides outside the gene matches: 10. CDR3 coding DNA: TGTGCCAGCAGCTTTTCGACTAGCGGGGGGTCGATCGATGAGCAGTTCTTC. Translating it yields CASSFSTSGGSIDEQFF.

The chain joins TRBV2 to TRBJ1-5; TRBD1 might be the D (5 bases). Germline lookup yields CDR1 SNHLY and CDR2 FYNNEI. V gave up 1 base and J gave up 6 bases, with 13 bases separating them. There are 15 residues in the CDR3. The CDR3 nucleotides read TGTGCCAGCAGTGAAGGGGACGGAGGGATTCAGCCCCAGCATTTT. Translating it yields CASSEGDGGIQPQHF.

The chain is built from TRBV2 and TRBJ2-6, with D tentatively TRBD1 (5 bases). This CDR3 is 15 amino acids long. In germline, CDR1 is SNHLY, CDR2 FYNNEI. Trimming cost V 2 bases and J 3 bases, with 8 bases left between them. The CDR3 DNA reads as TGTGCCAGCAGTGAAAAGGGGTATGGGGCCAACGTCCTGACTTTC. Translation: CASSEKGYGANVLTF.

The chain has TRBV5-1 and TRBJ2-5; 10 positions match TRBD1. The CDR3 is made up of 15 amino acids. Germline-derived CDR1 and CDR2 are SGHRS and YFSETQ. V lost 4 bases, J lost 4 bases, and 7 bases stayed unmatched. DNA for the CDR3: TGCGCCAGCAGCACCGGACAGGGGGAGGCAGAGACCCAGTACTTC. Its translation is CASSTGQGEAETQYF.

Here the CDR3 reads CSASNRGTQYF. The CDR3 coding sequence is TGCAGTGCTAGTAACAGGGGCACGCAGTACTTC. This rearrangement joins TRBV20-1 to TRBJ2-7; 7 bases are a match to TRBD1. V dropped 3 bases and J dropped 9; count of bases not matched to a gene: 5. Germline V gene sequence: CDR1 DFQATT, CDR2 SNEGSKA (reference sequence). This CDR3 contains 11 residues.

The chain carries TRBV2 and TRBJ1-2; D remains ambiguous. CDR1 is SNHLY and CDR2 is FYNNEI in the germline V gene. This CDR3 has 15 amino acids. V was trimmed by 6 bases and J by 1 base, leaving 15 bases between them. CDR3 residues: CASRNRRGINYGYTF. CDR3 sequence (DNA): TGTGCCAGCAGAAACCGCCGGGGAATTAACTATGGCTACACCTTC.

This chain links TRBV19 with TRBJ1-1, with D uncertain. The germline V gene has CDR1 LNHDA and CDR2 SQIVND (reference sequence). V lost 2 bases, J lost 8 bases, and 6 bases lay in between. This CDR3 is 11 amino acids long. The CDR3 coding sequence is TGTGCCAGTAGTATAAGCCGAGAAGCTTTCTTT. This gives the protein CASSISREAFF. The full variable domain, completed using reference TRBV19 and TRBJ1-1, is DGGITQSPKYLFRKEGQNVTLSCEQNLNHDAMYWYRQDPGQGLRLIYYSQIVNDFQKGDIAEGYSVSREKKESFPLTVTSAQKNPTAFYLCASSISREAFFGQGTRLTVV.

V is TRBV4-1 and J is TRBJ2-7; the match to TRBD2 covers 12 bases. Germline-derived CDR1 and CDR2 are MGHRA and YSYEKL. The CDR3 consists of 15 residues. The ends lost 4 bases at V and 5 bases at J; junction bases unmatched: 6. The CDR3 nucleotides are TGCGCCAGCAGCCGAGGACTAGCGGGGCAGAACGAGCAGTACTTC. The encoded protein is CASSRGLAGQNEQYF.

V gene TRBV20-1 combines with J gene TRBJ2-5; 8 nucleotides align to TRBD1. The CDR3 extends over 14 amino acids. CDR1 and CDR2 from the germline V gene are DFQATT and SNEGSKA (reference sequence). Unmatched junction bases numbered 10, after V lost 5 bases and J lost 5 bases. The CDR3 nucleotides are TGCAGTGCTCGTGGACAGGGCGGTAGGGAGACCCAGTACTTC. This translates into CSARGQGGRETQYF.

The chain couples TRBV11-3 to TRBJ2-1, with a tentative D call TRBD2 (6 bases). Looked up from germline, CDR1 is SGHNT and CDR2 is YENEEA. The CDR3 sequence is 15 residues long. V was trimmed by 1 base and J by 4 bases, leaving 11 bases between them. The CDR3 DNA sequence: TGTGCCAGCAGCTTAGGGAGGGCAGCATACAATGAGCAGTTCTTC. Amino acid sequence: CASSLGRAAYNEQFF.

V and J are TRBV5-1 and TRBJ2-5, with D possibly matching TRBD1 (5 bases). The germline gives CDR1 SGHRS, CDR2 YFSETQ. Between the trimmed V and J ends, which lost 4 bases and 5 bases, there was a span of 18 bases. CDR3 length: 15 amino acids. The CDR3 DNA sequence: TGCGCCAGCAGCCGACAGAATTCAGGCGGCGAGACCCAGTACTTC. Translation: CASSRQNSGGETQYF.

The V and J genes are TRBV28 and TRBJ2-6; D is undetermined. The CDR3 extends over 15 amino acids. Per the germline V gene, CDR1 is MDHEN and CDR2 is SYDVKM. Deletions cut 3 bases from V and 0 bases from J, with 6 bases between. CDR3 protein: CASSLSSSGANVLTF. In nucleotides, the CDR3 is TGTGCCAGCAGTTTGTCCAGCTCTGGGGCCAACGTCCTGACTTTC.

V usage is TRBV10-3 and J usage is TRBJ2-7; D not resolved. V was cut by 10 bases and J by 3 bases, with 7 bases left in between. CDR3 length: 10 amino acids. CDR1 and CDR2 from the germline V gene are ENHRY and SYGVKD. CDR3 in amino acids: CASADYEQYF. The CDR3 DNA reads as TGTGCCAGCGCCGACTACGAGCAGTACTTC.

CDR3 protein: CASSLGGGRSYSPLHF. Written as DNA, the CDR3 is TGCGCCAGCAGCCTTGGGGGGGGGCGATCTTATTCACCCCTCCACTTT. The rearrangement uses TRBV5-1 and TRBJ1-6; TRBD1 might be the D (6 bases). The CDR3 runs to 16 residues. Germline-derived CDR1 and CDR2 are SGHRS and YFSETQ. V lost 4 bases, J lost 8 bases, and 19 bases lay in between.

The chain combines TRBV5-4 with TRBJ2-1; 9 bases align to TRBD1. The germline CDR1 and CDR2 sequences are SGHNT and YYREEE (reference sequence). The CDR3 consists of 18 residues. The J segment lost 5 bases and the V segment lost 4 bases, leaving 16 bases of the junction unmatched. CDR3 nucleotide sequence: TGTGCCAGCAGCCTACAGGGGGCTGTGATGATAGTAAACAATGAGCAGTTCTTC. It specifies CASSLQGAVMIVNNEQFF.

The chain combines TRBV7-2 with TRBJ2-3; D is unresolved. CDR1 SGHTA and CDR2 FQGNSA come from the germline V gene. V lost 5 bases, J lost 1 base, and 4 bases lay in between. This CDR3 contains 12 residues. The CDR3, as DNA: TGTGCCAGCAGCCCGGGCACAGATACGCAGTATTTT. Translating it yields CASSPGTDTQYF.

The chain recombines TRBV12-3 or TRBV12-4 with TRBJ1-5, with D possibly matching TRBD1 (6 bases). Trimming shortened V by 1 base and J by 7 bases, and 8 bases separated the two germline ends. The CDR3 is made up of 13 amino acids. CDR3 nucleotide sequence: TGTGCCAGCAGTTTAGACAGGGCCCAGCCCCAGCATTTT. Translating gives CASSLDRAQPQHF.

This clone was seen more than once but under ten times. This chain links TRBV28 with TRBJ1-6, with unresolved D. This CDR3 region has 15 residues. V gave up 3 bases and J gave up 7 bases, with 13 bases separating them. Germline V gene lookup returns CDR1 MDHEN and CDR2 SYDVKM. The CDR3: CASSFPSRGNSPLHF. As DNA, the CDR3 is TGTGCCAGCAGTTTCCCCTCCCGGGGAAATTCACCCCTCCACTTT.

V and J are TRBV12-3 or TRBV12-4 and TRBJ1-2; 7 bases are shared with TRBD1. The CDR3 totals 12 residues. Germline trimming cut 5 bases from V and 7 bases from J; bases unmatched to any gene: 4. The CDR3 reads CASSAGQRGYTF. In nucleotides, the CDR3 is TGTGCCAGCAGTGCGGGACAGCGTGGCTACACCTTC.

This rearrangement joins TRBV5-6 to TRBJ2-2; the match to TRBD2 covers 7 bases. The CDR3 has 14 amino acids. V gave up 0 bases and J gave up 4 bases; unmatched junction bases: 0. Germline lookup yields CDR1 SGHDT and CDR2 YYEEEE. CDR3 bases: TGTGCCAGCAGCTTGGGCGGGGGCACCGGGGAGCTGTTTTTT. It encodes CASSLGGGTGELFF.

This clone was counted a single time. V is TRBV7-6 and J is TRBJ2-7; D remains ambiguous. CDR3 length: 15 amino acids. The germline V gene encodes CDR1 SGHVS and CDR2 FNYEAQ. The V end was cut by 3 bases, the J end by 0 bases, with 12 bases between. The CDR3, as DNA: TGTGCCAGCAGCTTGTATCCCCTTAGCTCCTACGAGCAGTACTTC. Its protein is CASSLYPLSSYEQYF.

This clone was seen just once. A much larger clone lies a single base off, so this may be a read error. This chain connects TRBV9 to TRBJ2-5, with 8 bases matching TRBD2. Germline trimming cut 4 bases from V and 1 base from J; bases unmatched to any gene: 0. Germline V lookup: CDR1 SGDLS, CDR2 YYNGEE. The CDR3 is 13 amino acids. CDR3 in amino acids: CASSRGGQETQYF. In DNA form, the CDR3 reads TGTGCCAGCAGCCGGGGGGGCCAAGAGACCCAGTACTTC.

This clone was observed once. The chain carries TRBV6-5 and TRBJ2-1, with D perhaps TRBD1 (6 bases). This CDR3 has 15 amino acids. Trimming took off 3 bases at V and 8 bases at J, with 17 bases between the two ends. CDR1 is MNHEY, CDR2 SVGAGI, per germline. This CDR3 is CASSYGAGDVYEQFF. The CDR3 region has the DNA TGTGCCAGCAGTTATGGGGCAGGGGATGTCTATGAGCAGTTCTTC.

The chain combines TRBV30 with TRBJ1-2, with D possibly matching TRBD1 (6 bases). Germline-derived CDR1 and CDR2 are GTSNPN and SVGIG (reference sequence). Trimming removed 3 bases from V and 5 bases from J, with 7 bases in between. The CDR3 is 11 amino acids. CDR3 nucleotide sequence: TGTGCCTGGAGACAGGGTTATGGCTACACCTTC. Protein: CAWRQGYGYTF.

J is TRBJ2-5 and V is TRBV5-1; no firm D call. This CDR3 is built from 15 residues. Germline loops: CDR1 SGHRS, CDR2 YFSETQ. Trimming cost V 0 bases and J 7 bases, with 16 bases left between them. CDR3 DNA sequence: TGCGCCAGCAGCTTGGGAAACAGCAGCCCCAGGACCCAGTACTTC. It codes for CASSLGNSSPRTQYF.

The chain uses TRBV24-1 and TRBJ2-5, with 8 bases identical to TRBD1. Germline CDR1 reads KGHDR; CDR2 reads SFDVKD. This CDR3 has 15 residues. Germline trimming cut 3 bases from V and 5 bases from J; bases unmatched to any gene: 7. CDR3 DNA: TGTGCCACCAGTGATCCGCAGGGGGCGGAGGAGACCCAGTACTTC. This sequence encodes CATSDPQGAEETQYF.

This chain joins TRBV2 and TRBJ2-2; D is uncertain. CDR1 is SNHLY, CDR2 FYNNEI, per germline. V lost 6 bases to trimming and J lost 0 bases, with 5 bases between them. This CDR3 spans 13 amino acids. The chain's CDR3 is CASSFPNTGELFF. In nucleotides, the CDR3 is TGTGCCAGCAGCTTCCCGAACACCGGGGAGCTGTTTTTT.

The chain has TRBV6-1 and TRBJ2-5; D possibly corresponds to TRBD1 (6 bases). The germline gives CDR1 MNHNS, CDR2 SASEGT. The CDR3 totals 19 residues. Trimming removed 2 bases at V and 0 bases at J, with 22 bases between. The CDR3 protein is CASSEILARTGLYQETQYF. CDR3 sequence (DNA): TGTGCCAGCAGTGAAATCCTGGCCCGAACAGGGTTGTACCAAGAGACCCAGTACTTC.

The CDR3 DNA follows: TGCGCCAGCAGCTTGAACGCACAGGGCCCTGAAGCTTTCTTT. Translated, it gives CASSLNAQGPEAFF. V is TRBV5-1 and J is TRBJ1-1; D possibly corresponds to TRBD1 (6 bases). The V end lost 1 base, the J end lost 6 bases, and 13 bases lay between the germline ends. Germline V gene lookup returns CDR1 SGHRS and CDR2 YFSETQ. This CDR3 spans 14 amino acids.

The chain uses TRBV21-1 and TRBJ2-5; the table's D call, TRBD2, was not checked against the DNA. TRBV21-1 is annotated as a pseudogene. The CDR3 runs 13 residues. The CDR3 bases are TGTGCCAGCAAGAGAGGGTGCCAAGAGACCCAGTACTTC. It yields the protein CASKRGCQETQYF.